The clone carrying this T cell receptor (beta chain) was counted only a few times. Antigen: not known. The sample originates from a study of post-analysis software for immune sequencing data. Trimming took off 1 base at V and 3 bases at J, with 9 bases between the two ends. The CDR3 runs 14 residues. Germline V gives CDR1 SGHAT, CDR2 FQNNGV. Sequencing libraries made from TCR beta cDNA carried unique molecular identifiers. MiXCR, applied by TCRdb to the PCR reads, yields one record per CDR3 protein. The profile shows hundreds of thousands of distinct CDR3 sequences, 59% of them singletons. Study conclusions and caveats: Samples sharing a preparation batch grouped tightly together when assessed by F measure. Patients had higher frequencies than controls of a few TRBV segments, including TRBV5-6, TRBV5-1 and TRBV20-1.

The receptor was isolated from a girl aged 2 to 9 with multiple sclerosis. The sequencing sample was made of blood. The genes are TRBV11-2 and TRBJ2-5; no clear D. The CDR3 coding sequence is TGTGCCAGCAGCTTAGCGGACCCCAAAGAGACCCAGTACTTC. Translating it yields CASSLADPKETQYF.